This is a list of T cell receptor beta chains from one sample in a study of blood T cells in healthy people across ages. TCRdb re-called the 5' RACE reads with MiXCR, one entry per CDR3 protein. The sample has roughly 1,800,000 distinct CDR3 sequences, about 50% seen once. Sequenced: blood. These receptors came from a woman aged 40 to 50 in good health. The CDR3 runs from the conserved cysteine through the conserved F or W. A D gene is named only where the DNA matches it firmly. A row's size may be missing; if present it is once, few, many or a size class.

D gene	CDR3 length	V gene	clone size	J gene	CDR3 protein	CDR3 DNA
-	15	TRBV6-5	-	TRBJ2-1	CASSPSGVGKNEQFF	TGTGCCAGCAGCCCTTCAGGGGTTGGGAAAAATGAGCAGTTCTTC
-	16	TRBV27	-	TRBJ2-6	CASSIWGGSGANVPTF	TGTGCCAGCAGTATATGGGGAGGATCTGGGGCCAACGTCCCGACTTTC
-	15	TRBV5-1	-	TRBJ1-1	CASSPWDTPGTEAFF	TGCGCCAGCAGCCCATGGGACACCCCTGGAACTGAAGCTTTCTTT
TRBD1	15	TRBV9	few	TRBJ2-5	CASSAGQGAGETQYF	TGTGCCAGCAGCGCAGGACAGGGGGCTGGGGAGACCCAGTACTTC
-	14	TRBV7-2	few	TRBJ1-1	CASSLPLNGAEAFF	TGTGCCAGCAGCTTACCCCTAAACGGCGCTGAAGCTTTCTTT
-	15	TRBV9	-	TRBJ2-3	CASSVFPDTTDTQYF	TGTGCCAGCAGCGTGTTCCCCGATACGACAGATACGCAGTATTTT
-	14	TRBV7-3	-	TRBJ2-3	CASSQGLGSDTQYF	TGTGCCAGCAGCCAAGGTCTGGGCTCAGATACGCAGTATTTT
-	14	TRBV4-2	-	TRBJ2-1	CASNQDTSKNEQFF	TGTGCCAGCAACCAAGATACTAGTAAGAATGAGCAGTTCTTC
-	11	TRBV5-1	-	TRBJ1-1	CASHSTTEAFF	TGCGCCAGCCACTCCACCACTGAAGCTTTCTTT
TRBD2	16	TRBV7-2	few	TRBJ2-3	CASSLAGGGVTDTQYF	TGTGCCAGCAGCTTAGCGGGCGGGGGGGTTACAGATACGCAGTATTTT
-	12	TRBV5-6	-	TRBJ2-1	CASSRTAIEQFF	TGTGCCAGCAGCAGGACAGCTATCGAGCAGTTCTTC
-	14	TRBV7-2	-	TRBJ2-5	CASSPGAQGGTQYF	TGTGCCAGTAGCCCAGGGGCACAGGGTGGGACCCAGTACTTC
-	12	TRBV6-2/TRBV6-3	-	TRBJ2-1	CASERAHSEQFF	TGTGCCAGCGAGAGGGCTCACAGTGAGCAGTTCTTC
TRBD2	14	TRBV9	few	TRBJ2-3	CASSVAGGVDTQYF	TGTGCCAGCAGCGTAGCGGGGGGGGTAGATACGCAGTATTTT
-	15	TRBV14	-	TRBJ2-1	CASSQIEGSYNEQFF	TGTGCCAGCAGCCAAATCGAGGGTTCCTACAATGAGCAGTTCTTC
-	14	TRBV11-2	-	TRBJ2-7	CASSLATAGYEQYF	TGTGCCAGCAGCTTAGCGACCGCTGGCTACGAGCAGTACTTC
-	13	TRBV20-1	few	TRBJ1-1	CSAGRRPNTEAFF	TGCAGTGCTGGGAGACGGCCGAACACTGAAGCTTTCTTT
-	13	TRBV27	-	TRBJ1-6	CASSTLRDSPLHF	TGTGCCAGCAGTACCCTAAGGGATTCACCCCTCCACTTT
-	15	TRBV4-1	-	TRBJ1-5	CASSLQGNSNQPQLF	TGCGCCAGCAGCCTTCAGGGGAATAGCAATCAGCCCCAGCTTTTT
-	13	TRBV20-1	-	TRBJ2-5	CSVVGAFRETQYF	TGCAGTGTCGTTGGTGCGTTTCGAGAGACCCAGTACTTC
-	15	TRBV14	-	TRBJ1-6	CASSLSPTRNSPLHF	TGTGCCAGCAGCCTCAGCCCGACCCGGAATTCACCCCTCCACTTT
-	18	TRBV6-2/TRBV6-3	-	TRBJ1-5	CASSYEVGAGDSNQPQHF	TGTGCCAGCAGCTACGAGGTCGGGGCAGGGGATAGCAATCAGCCCCAGCATTTT
-	15	TRBV12-3/TRBV12-4	-	TRBJ2-5	CASSFAVPGQGSQYF	TGTGCCAGCAGTTTCGCCGTTCCGGGGCAGGGGAGCCAGTACTTC
TRBD1	15	TRBV10-3	-	TRBJ2-5	CAIRANDRVKETQYF	TGTGCCATCAGAGCAAACGACAGGGTTAAAGAGACCCAGTACTTC
TRBD1	14	TRBV7-2	-	TRBJ1-2	CASSLGTGIGGYTF	TGTGCCAGCAGCTTAGGGACAGGGATAGGAGGCTACACCTTC
-	16	TRBV5-4	-	TRBJ2-4	CASSSPVGRNQNTRYF	TGTGCCAGCAGCTCCCCAGTGGGTAGAAACCAAAACACTCGGTACTTC
TRBD1	16	TRBV12-3/TRBV12-4	-	TRBJ2-7	CARSPTGTGGSYEQYF	TGTGCCCGCAGTCCTACTGGGACAGGCGGCTCCTACGAGCAGTACTTC
-	19	TRBV9	-	TRBJ2-1	CASSWPGSGGFSSYNEQFF	TGTGCCAGCAGCTGGCCCGGGAGTGGGGGGTTCAGCTCCTACAATGAGCAGTTCTTC
-	14	TRBV6-2/TRBV6-3	-	TRBJ2-7	CASSYDRTTYEQYF	TGTGCCAGCAGTTACGACAGGACGACCTACGAGCAGTACTTC
-	16	TRBV29-1	-	TRBJ1-2	CSVAGRSGDLWGGYTF	TGCAGCGTTGCGGGTCGTTCAGGGGACCTTTGGGGTGGCTACACCTTC
-	14	TRBV12-3/TRBV12-4	few	TRBJ1-4	CASKRGAANEKLFF	TGTGCCTCCAAACGCGGTGCAGCTAATGAAAAACTGTTTTTT
-	16	TRBV4-2	-	TRBJ2-7	CASSQSRGSEYYEQYF	TGTGCCAGCAGCCAATCTCGGGGTAGCGAGTACTACGAGCAGTACTTC
-	14	TRBV15	-	TRBJ1-5	CATRVRISNQPQHF	TGTGCCACCAGAGTGCGTATTAGCAATCAGCCCCAGCATTTT
TRBD2	14	TRBV25-1	few	TRBJ2-1	CASSVLAGNNEQFF	TGTGCCAGCAGTGTCCTAGCGGGAAACAATGAGCAGTTCTTC
-	15	TRBV20-1	few	TRBJ2-4	CSAMYVSGTKNIQYF	TGCAGTGCTATGTATGTATCAGGGACCAAAAACATTCAGTACTTC
-	15	TRBV7-9	-	TRBJ2-1	CASSRAPDSYNEQFF	TGTGCCAGCAGCAGGGCCCCCGACAGTTACAATGAGCAGTTCTTC
TRBD1	15	TRBV27	-	TRBJ2-1	CASSAETGGRDEQFF	TGTGCCAGCAGTGCCGAGACAGGGGGTAGAGATGAGCAGTTCTTC
-	14	TRBV25-1	-	TRBJ2-6	CASSPGTGANVLTF	TGTGCCAGCTCCCCGGGAACTGGGGCCAACGTCCTGACTTTC
-	15	TRBV28	-	TRBJ2-7	CASGFPSSGSYEQYF	TGTGCCAGCGGTTTCCCCAGTTCTGGGTCCTACGAGCAGTACTTC
TRBD1	15	TRBV4-1	-	TRBJ2-7	CASSQDAGGASEQYF	TGCGCCAGCAGCCAAGATGCAGGGGGCGCGTCCGAGCAGTACTTC
TRBD1	19	TRBV6-1	few	TRBJ1-5	CASSLYPGQTYNSNQPQHF	TGTGCCAGCAGCCTATACCCGGGACAGACTTACAATAGCAATCAGCCCCAGCATTTT
-	13	TRBV20-1	few	TRBJ2-5	CSAREGGQETQYF	TGCAGTGCTAGAGAAGGGGGCCAAGAGACCCAGTACTTC
-	13	TRBV4-2	-	TRBJ2-1	CASSEGPVDEQFF	TGTGCCAGCAGCGAGGGACCGGTCGATGAGCAGTTCTTC
-	14	TRBV18	once	TRBJ2-5	CASSPLGDKETQYF	TGTGCCAGCTCACCACTTGGGGACAAAGAGACCCAGTACTTC
-	12	TRBV24-1	-	TRBJ2-1	CATGSGVYEQFF	TGTGCCACCGGGTCCGGGGTCTATGAGCAGTTCTTC
-	12	TRBV28	-	TRBJ2-7	CASRFGPYEQYF	TGTGCCAGCAGGTTTGGCCCCTACGAGCAGTACTTC
-	14	TRBV7-2	-	TRBJ2-3	CASIPGLMGDTQYF	TGTGCCAGCATCCCTGGACTTATGGGAGATACGCAGTATTTT
-	15	TRBV2	-	TRBJ2-6	CASQDARAGANVLTF	TGTGCCAGCCAGGATGCAAGAGCTGGGGCCAACGTCCTGACTTTC
-	15	TRBV7-2	-	TRBJ2-1	CASSPRGLAYTEQFF	TGTGCCAGCAGCCCAAGAGGCCTAGCGTACACTGAGCAGTTCTTC
-	16	TRBV24-1	few	TRBJ2-7	CATSEHGTASSYEQYF	TGTGCCACCAGTGAGCACGGGACTGCGAGCTCCTACGAGCAGTACTTC
TRBD1	14	TRBV6-1	-	TRBJ2-7	CAIRDRGTSDEQYF	TGTGCCATCCGGGACAGGGGGACCTCCGACGAGCAGTACTTC
-	14	TRBV3-1	-	TRBJ2-7	CASSQGRQYYEQYF	TGTGCCAGCAGCCAAGGAAGGCAGTACTACGAGCAGTACTTC
-	13	TRBV2	-	TRBJ2-5	CASSDQGMGTQYF	TGTGCCAGCAGTGATCAGGGAATGGGGACCCAGTACTTC
TRBD1	15	TRBV20-1	few	TRBJ1-5	CSARAQGTGHQPQHF	TGCAGTGCTAGAGCGCAGGGGACAGGGCACCAGCCCCAGCATTTT
-	15	TRBV7-2	-	TRBJ2-2	CVSSLRGSDTGELFF	TGTGTCAGCAGCTTAAGGGGCTCCGACACCGGGGAGCTGTTTTTT